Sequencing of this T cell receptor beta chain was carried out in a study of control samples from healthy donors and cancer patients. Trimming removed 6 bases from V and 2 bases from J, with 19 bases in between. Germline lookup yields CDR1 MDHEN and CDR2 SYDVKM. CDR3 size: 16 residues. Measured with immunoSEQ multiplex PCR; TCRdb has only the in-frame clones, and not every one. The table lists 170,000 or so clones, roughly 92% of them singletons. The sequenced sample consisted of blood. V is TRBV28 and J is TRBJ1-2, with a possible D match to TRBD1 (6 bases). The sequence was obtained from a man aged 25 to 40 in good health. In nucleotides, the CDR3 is TGTGCCAGCAGCTTCCAACTTCGGGGGCCCAACTATGGCTACACCTTC. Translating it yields CASSFQLRGPNYGYTF.